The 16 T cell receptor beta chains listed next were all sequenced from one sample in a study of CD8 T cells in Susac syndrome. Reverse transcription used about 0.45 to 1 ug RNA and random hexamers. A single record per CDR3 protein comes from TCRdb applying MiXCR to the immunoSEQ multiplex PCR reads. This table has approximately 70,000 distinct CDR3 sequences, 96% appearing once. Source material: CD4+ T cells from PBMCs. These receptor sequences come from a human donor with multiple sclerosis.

CDR3 nucleotides: TGCGCCAGCAGCCAGGACTTCCCGGCTGAAGCTTTCTTT. This encodes CASSQDFPAEAFF. The chain combines TRBV5-1 with TRBJ1-1; no definite D call. The CDR3 extends over 13 amino acids. The germline gives CDR1 SGHRS, CDR2 YFSETQ. Trimming removed 4 bases from V and 6 bases from J, with 13 bases in between.

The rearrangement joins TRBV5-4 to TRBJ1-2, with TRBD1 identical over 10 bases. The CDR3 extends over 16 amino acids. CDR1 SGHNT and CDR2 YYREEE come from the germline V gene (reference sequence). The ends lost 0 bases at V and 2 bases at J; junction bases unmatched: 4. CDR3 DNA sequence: TGTGCCAGCAGCTTGGCCGGGACAGGGGCGAACTATGGCTACACCTTC. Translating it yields CASSLAGTGANYGYTF.

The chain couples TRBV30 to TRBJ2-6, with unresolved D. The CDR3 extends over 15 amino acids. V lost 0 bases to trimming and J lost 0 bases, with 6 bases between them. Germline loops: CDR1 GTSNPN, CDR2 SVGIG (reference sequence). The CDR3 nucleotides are TGTGCCTGGAGTGTACGGGTCTCTGGGGCCAACGTCCTGACTTTC. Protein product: CAWSVRVSGANVLTF.

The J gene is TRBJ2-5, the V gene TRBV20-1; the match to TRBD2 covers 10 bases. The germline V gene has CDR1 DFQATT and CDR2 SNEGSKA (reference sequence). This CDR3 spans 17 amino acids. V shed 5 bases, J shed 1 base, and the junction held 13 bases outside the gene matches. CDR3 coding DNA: TGCAGTGCTTCCCGAGGGGCTAGCGGGGGCTCCCAAGAGACCCAGTACTTC. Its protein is CSASRGASGGSQETQYF.

The CDR3 nucleotides are TGTGCCAGCAGCTTAGGGGTGAAACACAGAACCACCTACGAGCAGTACTTC. Amino acids: CASSLGVKHRTTYEQYF. V usage is TRBV11-3 and J usage is TRBJ2-7; no clear D gene. The CDR3 contains 17 residues. The germline V and J ends were trimmed by 1 base and 2 bases, with 18 bases remaining between them. Germline CDR1 reads SGHNT; CDR2 reads YENEEA.

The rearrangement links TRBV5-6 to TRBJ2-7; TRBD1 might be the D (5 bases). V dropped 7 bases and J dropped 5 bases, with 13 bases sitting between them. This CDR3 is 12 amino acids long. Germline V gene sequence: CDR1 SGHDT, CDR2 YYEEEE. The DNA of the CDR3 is TGTGCCAGCGCCCTATTGGGGCACGAGCAGTACTTC. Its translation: CASALLGHEQYF.

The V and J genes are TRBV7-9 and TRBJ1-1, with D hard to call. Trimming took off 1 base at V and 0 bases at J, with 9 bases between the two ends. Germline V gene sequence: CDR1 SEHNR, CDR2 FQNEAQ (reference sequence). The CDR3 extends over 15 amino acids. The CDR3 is CASSLERHLNTEAFF. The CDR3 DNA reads TGTGCCAGCAGCTTAGAGAGGCATTTGAACACTGAAGCTTTCTTT.

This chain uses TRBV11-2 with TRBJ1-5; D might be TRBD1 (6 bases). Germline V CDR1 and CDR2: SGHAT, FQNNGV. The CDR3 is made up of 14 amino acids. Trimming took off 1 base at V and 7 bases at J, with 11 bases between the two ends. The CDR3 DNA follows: TGTGCCAGCAGCTTAGCCCCAGGGGTCCAGCCCCAGCATTTT. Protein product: CASSLAPGVQPQHF.

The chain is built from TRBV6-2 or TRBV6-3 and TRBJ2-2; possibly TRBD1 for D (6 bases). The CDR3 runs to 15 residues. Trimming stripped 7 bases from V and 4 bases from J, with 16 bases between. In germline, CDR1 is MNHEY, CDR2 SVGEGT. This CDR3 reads CASTDRFSGTGELFF. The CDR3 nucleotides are TGTGCCAGCACCGACAGGTTTTCGGGCACCGGGGAGCTGTTTTTT.

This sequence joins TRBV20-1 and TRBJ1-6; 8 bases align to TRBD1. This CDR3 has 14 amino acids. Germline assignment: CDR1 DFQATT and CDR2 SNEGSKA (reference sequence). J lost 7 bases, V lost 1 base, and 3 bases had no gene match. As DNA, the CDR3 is TGCAGTGCTAGAGGGCAGGGGGCAAATTCACCCCTCCACTTT. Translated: CSARGQGANSPLHF.

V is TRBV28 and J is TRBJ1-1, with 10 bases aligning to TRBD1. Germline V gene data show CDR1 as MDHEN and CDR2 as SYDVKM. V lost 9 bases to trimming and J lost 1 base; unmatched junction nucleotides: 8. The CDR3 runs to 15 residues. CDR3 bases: TGTGCCAGTTGGGACAGGGGTTTTACGAACACTGAAGCTTTCTTT. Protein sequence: CASWDRGFTNTEAFF.

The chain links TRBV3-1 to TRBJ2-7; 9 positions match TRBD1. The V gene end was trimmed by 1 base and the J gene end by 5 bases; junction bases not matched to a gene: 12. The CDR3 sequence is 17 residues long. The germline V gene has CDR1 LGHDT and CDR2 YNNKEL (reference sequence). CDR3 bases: TGTGCCAGCAGCCAAGCCGGGGGCGGGACAGGGATCCACGAGCAGTACTTC. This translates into CASSQAGGGTGIHEQYF.

DNA of the CDR3: TGTGCCAGCAGCCAGGGACGGGCGAACACCGGGGAGCTGTTTTTT. It translates to CASSQGRANTGELFF. The V and J genes are TRBV3-1 and TRBJ2-2; TRBD1 or TRBD2 may be the D gene (5 bases each). The CDR3 runs 15 residues. Trimming removed 3 bases at V and 0 bases at J, with 8 bases between. CDR1 is LGHDT and CDR2 is YNNKEL in the germline V gene (reference sequence). Drawing the rest from reference TRBV3-1 and TRBJ2-2, the complete variable domain is DTAVSQTPKYLVTQMGNDKSIKCEQNLGHDTMYWYKQDSKKFLKIMFSYNNKELIINETVPNRFSPKSPDKAHLNLHINSLELGDSAVYFCASSQGRANTGELFFGEGSRLTVL.

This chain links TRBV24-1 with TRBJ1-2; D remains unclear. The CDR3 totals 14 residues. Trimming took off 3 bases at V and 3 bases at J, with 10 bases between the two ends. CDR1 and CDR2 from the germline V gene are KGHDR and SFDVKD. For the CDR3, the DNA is TGTGCCACCAGTGATGACTGGCGGGACTATGGCTACACCTTC. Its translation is CATSDDWRDYGYTF.

The CDR3 loop reads CASKSSNQPQHF. Here the CDR3 DNA reads TGTGCCAGTAAAAGTAGCAATCAGCCCCAGCATTTT. This chain joins TRBV19 and TRBJ1-5; D unresolved. Germline V CDR1 and CDR2: LNHDA, SQIVND (reference sequence). V was shortened by 7 bases and J by 0 bases, with 4 bases between the two germline ends. The CDR3 is made up of 12 amino acids.

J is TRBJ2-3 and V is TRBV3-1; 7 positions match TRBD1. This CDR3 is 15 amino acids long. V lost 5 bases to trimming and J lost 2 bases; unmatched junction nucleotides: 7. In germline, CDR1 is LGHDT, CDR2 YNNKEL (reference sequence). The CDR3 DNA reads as TGTGCCAGCAGCTTGAGGACAGGCCACACAGATACGCAGTATTTT. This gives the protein CASSLRTGHTDTQYF.